This TCR beta chain originates from a study of shared clonotypes between healthy human individuals. Clones were read by immunoSEQ multiplex PCR, and TCRdb kept only the in-frame ones, dropping some. The table shows 2 million to 3 million clones, with roughly 93% occurring only once. The CDR3 runs 17 residues. Trimming took 4 bases from V and 5 from J; bases not matched to a gene: 11. Germline loops: CDR1 SEHNR, CDR2 FQNEAQ (reference sequence). The TCR originated in a man between 18 and 29 years old in good health. Some clones in this sample may be carry-over from other donors' samples. The chain couples TRBV7-9 to TRBJ2-1; 10 bases fit TRBD2. Sequenced: naive CD4+ T cells from PBMCs. Subset noted: CD45RA+ positively selected. In DNA, the CDR3 is TGTGCCAGCAGCTCCCGGACTAGCGGAAAGAGCCACAATGAGCAGTTCTTC. Translating gives CASSSRTSGKSHNEQFF.